The 3 T cell receptor beta chains given below trace back to one sample, sequenced in a study of OX40 agonist ivuxolimab in advanced cancers. This table comes from immunoSEQ multiplex PCR, and its TCRdb copy is limited to in-frame clones, with some not included. This sample carries tens of thousands of clones, roughly 84% of them seen once, and the ten largest clones take 1.4%. The source material was CD4+ or CD8+ T cells sorted from blood, sampled in a trial of the OX40 agonist ivuxolimab. Receptor source: an adult with an advanced solid tumor such as melanoma, head and neck, liver or kidney cancer.

This clone was picked up a small number of times. V gene TRBV5-6 combines with J gene TRBJ1-1; a possible D gene is TRBD1 (5 bases). Per the germline V gene, CDR1 is SGHDT and CDR2 is YYEEEE. The CDR3 sequence is 17 residues long. Trimming stripped 3 bases from V and 0 bases from J, with 18 bases between. CDR3 sequence (DNA): TGTGCCAGCAGCTCCGACCCGGGACGGCTAATGAACACTGAAGCTTTCTTT. This sequence encodes CASSSDPGRLMNTEAFF.

This clone came up a few times. The chain combines TRBV6-1 with TRBJ1-6; D uncertain. The CDR3 covers 12 residues. Trimming cost V 5 bases and J 11 bases, with 10 bases left between them. CDR1 is MNHNS, CDR2 SASEGT, per germline. The CDR3 here is CASSPGSPPLHF. CDR3 in DNA: TGTGCCAGCAGTCCGGGCAGCCCACCCCTCCACTTT.

The chain couples TRBV11-2 to TRBJ2-5, with D possibly being TRBD2 (7 bases). V lost 0 bases and J lost 2, with 13 bases in between. Germline V gene data show CDR1 as SGHAT and CDR2 as FQNNGV. The CDR3 totals 16 residues. The CDR3 is CASSLDGRGRQETQYF. The DNA of the CDR3 is TGTGCCAGCAGCTTAGATGGGAGGGGGAGGCAAGAGACCCAGTACTTC.